These T cell receptor beta chains were read from a single sample in a study of blood T cells in healthy people across ages. TCRdb passed the 5' RACE reads through MiXCR, listing each CDR3 protein once. The top ten clones hold over 5% of a sample with about 1,400,000 distinct CDR3 sequences, 45% to 70% of them seen once. Material for sequencing was blood. The receptor source for this set is a young man in good health. CDR3s include the opening cysteine and the closing phenylalanine or tryptophan. Each record gives: J gene, V gene, D gene, clone size, CDR3 protein, CDR3 DNA. D genes are given only for firm matches. Clone size is shown for a subset of rows, as once, few, many or a class of expanded clone.

TRBJ1-4 | TRBV15 | NA | NA | CATSRTRGTTNEKLFF | TGTGCCACCAGCAGAACCCGGGGTACAACTAATGAAAAACTGTTTTTT
TRBJ2-5 | TRBV20-1 | NA | few | CSAEREGPETQYF | TGCAGTGCTGAACGAGAGGGGCCGGAGACCCAGTACTTC
TRBJ2-7 | TRBV5-1 | NA | NA | CASSLHGVEQYF | TGCGCCAGCAGCTTGCACGGGGTCGAGCAGTACTTC
TRBJ1-2 | TRBV10-3 | TRBD1 | NA | CAISEEGGAGGYTF | TGTGCCATCAGTGAGGAAGGGGGCGCCGGGGGCTACACCTTC
TRBJ2-1 | TRBV4-2 | NA | NA | CASSQDVYGYNEQFF | TGTGCCAGCAGCCAGGATGTATACGGCTACAATGAGCAGTTCTTC
TRBJ2-7 | TRBV4-1 | NA | NA | CASSPTFGYEQYF | TGCGCCAGCAGCCCGACCTTTGGGTACGAGCAGTACTTC
TRBJ2-7 | TRBV7-2 | TRBD2 | NA | CASSARTSQGSYEQYF | TGTGCCAGCAGCGCCCGGACTAGTCAAGGGTCTTACGAGCAGTACTTC
TRBJ1-1 | TRBV7-9 | TRBD1 | NA | CASSTPGQGRRNTEAFF | TGTGCCAGCAGCACCCCGGGACAGGGGAGGCGGAACACTGAAGCTTTCTTT
TRBJ2-7 | TRBV20-1 | NA | NA | CSASRGATYEQYF | TGCAGTGCTAGTAGGGGGGCCACCTACGAGCAGTACTTC
TRBJ2-1 | TRBV27 | NA | few | CASSPPPNYNEQFF | TGTGCCAGCAGTCCCCCACCAAACTATAATGAGCAGTTCTTC
TRBJ2-5 | TRBV7-2 | NA | once | CASSRPREGETQYF | TGTGCCAGCAGCCGGCCCAGGGAAGGAGAGACCCAGTACTTC
TRBJ2-5 | TRBV2 | TRBD2 | NA | CASSGGLAGETQYF | TGTGCCAGCAGTGGGGGACTAGCGGGAGAGACCCAGTACTTC
TRBJ2-1 | TRBV5-1 | TRBD2 | NA | CASSRSTSGRDNEQVF | TGCGCCAGCAGCCGTTCCACTAGCGGGAGGGACAATGAGCAGGTCTTC
TRBJ2-7 | TRBV7-6 | NA | NA | CASSQGSWVREQYF | TGTGCCAGCAGCCAAGGTTCATGGGTGAGGGAGCAGTACTTC
TRBJ1-2 | TRBV28 | TRBD1 | NA | CASSSRTGGLGGYTF | TGTGCCAGCAGTTCGAGGACAGGAGGCTTGGGCGGCTACACCTTC
TRBJ1-2 | TRBV10-3 | NA | NA | CAISEPVLGPGGYTF | TGTGCCATCAGTGAGCCAGTATTAGGACCGGGAGGCTACACCTTC
TRBJ2-7 | TRBV5-1 | NA | few | CASSLRTPWDEQYF | TGCGCCAGCAGCTTAAGGACTCCGTGGGACGAGCAGTACTTC
TRBJ2-3 | TRBV14 | NA | NA | CASSDTDRGADTQYF | TGTGCCAGCAGCGACACAGACAGAGGCGCAGATACGCAGTATTTT
TRBJ2-5 | TRBV12-3/TRBV12-4 | NA | NA | CASSPLGWTQYF | TGTGCCAGCAGTCCCCTCGGGTGGACCCAGTACTTC
TRBJ2-4 | TRBV2 | TRBD2 | NA | CASSLAGGWYF | TGTGCCAGCAGTTTAGCGGGCGGATGGTACTTC
TRBJ2-3 | TRBV14 | TRBD2 | NA | CASSRASGILDTQYF | TGTGCCAGCAGCCGAGCTAGCGGGATCTTAGATACGCAGTATTTT
TRBJ2-7 | TRBV18 | NA | NA | CASSPIGGRSDEQYF | TGTGCCAGCTCACCTATTGGCGGCAGAAGCGACGAGCAGTACTTC
TRBJ2-1 | TRBV7-2 | TRBD2 | NA | CASEGKSGGSYNEQFF | TGTGCCAGCGAAGGAAAAAGCGGGGGGAGTTACAATGAGCAGTTCTTC
TRBJ1-2 | TRBV9 | NA | once | CASSVDGGSANGYTF | TGTGCCAGCAGCGTAGACGGGGGCTCAGCTAATGGCTACACCTTC
TRBJ2-1 | TRBV20-1 | TRBD1 | NA | CSTEGTGDYNEQFF | TGCAGCACCGAGGGGACAGGAGACTACAATGAGCAGTTCTTC
TRBJ2-3 | TRBV5-1 | TRBD2 | once | CASSPATSLPTDTQYF | TGCGCCAGCAGCCCGGCGACTAGCTTACCCACAGATACGCAGTATTTT
TRBJ1-4 | TRBV29-1 | NA | NA | CSVEVDGSEGKLFF | TGCAGCGTTGAAGTGGACGGATCGGAGGGAAAACTGTTTTTT
TRBJ1-2 | TRBV20-1 | TRBD1 | NA | CSARGSGGGPGVLGYTF | TGCAGTGCTAGGGGGTCAGGGGGCGGTCCGGGTGTCCTAGGCTACACCTTC
TRBJ2-1 | TRBV20-1 | NA | NA | CSAGSRIHSSYGYNEQFF | TGCAGTGCTGGATCCCGGATACACAGCTCCTACGGGTACAATGAGCAGTTCTTC